This is a list of T cell receptor beta chains from one sample in a study of tumor-infiltrating lymphocytes in primary liver carcinoma. TCRdb re-analysed the multiplex PCR reads in MiXCR, keeping a single row per CDR3 protein. The sample carries roughly 78,000 distinct CDR3 sequences, about two thirds recorded once. Sequences were obtained from liver tumor tissue from sampling region 4. The receptors were gathered from a woman aged 55-69 years with primary liver carcinoma and hepatitis B virus infection. Both conserved end residues are part of each CDR3. The D gene is left open where the match is weak. Part of the rows lack a size; the others show once, few, many or a class for expanded clones.

TRBD1	many	TRBV5-4	TRBJ2-3	CASRLTGGSTDTQYF	TGTGCCAGCAGATTGACAGGGGGGAGCACAGATACGCAGTATTTT
.	.	TRBV28	TRBJ2-4	CASSLRGAKSIQYF	TGTGCCAGCAGTTTAAGGGGGGCCAAAAGCATTCAGTACTTC
.	once	TRBV28	TRBJ2-1	CASMGGGATRSYNEQFF	TGTGCCAGCATGGGAGGCGGGGCCACCAGGTCCTACAATGAGCAGTTCTTC
.	.	TRBV12-3/TRBV12-4	TRBJ1-5	CTSRVGNQPQQF	TGTACCAGCAGGGTGGGCAATCAGCCCCAGCAGTTT
.	.	TRBV4-1	TRBJ2-7	CASSQPGEGGKEQYF	TGCGCCAGCAGCCAACCCGGAGAAGGGGGGAAAGAGCAGTACTTC
.	.	TRBV6-6	TRBJ2-2	CASYRELGELFF	TGTGCAAGCTATCGGGAACTCGGGGAGCTGTTTTTT
.	.	TRBV11-2	TRBJ2-3	CASSLRQSPTDAQYF	TGTGCTAGCAGCTTAAGACAGTCCCCAACAGATGCGCAGTATTTT
.	.	TRBV6-1	TRBJ1-4	CASKRTIKNEKLFF	TGTGCCAGCAAGCGGACAATAAAGAATGAAAAACTGTTTTTT
.	.	TRBV6-6	TRBJ1-5	CVSVLNSNQHQHF	TGTGTCAGCGTCCTAAACAGCAATCAGCACCAGCATTTT
TRBD2	.	TRBV5-6	TRBJ2-7	CSSSSALAGAGREQYF	TGTTCCAGCAGTTCGGCGTTGGCGGGAGCCGGTAGGGAGCAGTACTTC
.	.	TRBV4-1	TRBJ2-3	CASSPSPYTTDTQYF	TGCGCCAGCAGCCCCTCACCCTACACCACAGATACGCAGTATTTT
TRBD1	.	TRBV29-1	TRBJ2-3	CRVVGGVTDTQYF	TGCAGGGTTGTAGGGGGCGTGACAGATACGCAGTATTTT
.	.	TRBV29-1	TRBJ2-5	CIVEGLEAQYF	TGTATCGTTGAGGGACTGGAGGCCCAGTACTTC
TRBD2	.	TRBV5-6	TRBJ2-1	CASSFLSGRAFTREYEQSF	TGTGCCAGCAGCTTTCTTAGCGGGAGGGCCTTTACAAGGGAGTATGAGCAGTCCTTC
TRBD2	.	TRBV19	TRBJ2-1	CASSMRKTGRNNEQFF	TGTGCCAGTAGTATGAGGAAAACCGGGAGGAACAATGAGCAGTTCTTC
TRBD2	.	TRBV28	TRBJ2-4	CASSILAGLAKNIQYF	TGTGCCAGTAGTATCCTAGCGGGACTAGCCAAAAACATTCAGTACTTC
.	few	TRBV5-6	TRBJ2-2	CASSLEPSVSTGELFF	TGTGCTAGCAGCTTGGAACCTAGCGTGAGCACCGGGGAACTGTTTTTT
.	.	TRBV29-1	TRBJ2-2	CSVADLTNTGGLFF	TGCAGCGTTGCTGATCTTACCAACACCGGGGGGCTGTTTTTT
TRBD1	.	TRBV12-3/TRBV12-4	TRBJ1-1	CASRRTGDTEALF	TGCGCCAGCAGAAGGACAGGGGACACTGAAGCTCTCTTT
TRBD2	few	TRBV28	TRBJ2-1	CASSHSGLDYNEQFF	TGTGCCAGCAGCCATTCAGGACTAGATTACAATGAGCAGTTCTTC
TRBD2	.	TRBV11-3	TRBJ2-5	CISSLRRGTPLETQYF	TGTATCAGCAGCTTACGGCGGGGGACGCCTCTAGAGACCCAGTACTTC
.	few	TRBV2	TRBJ1-1	CASSDRRTEAFF	TGTGCCAGCAGTGACAGAAGGACTGAAGCTTTCTTT
.	.	TRBV29-1	TRBJ1-2	CRVGAGFDSYTF	TGCAGGGTTGGGGCAGGGTTCGATAGCTACACCTTC
.	.	TRBV11-2	TRBJ1-1	CASSSRPTRGVNTEAFF	TGTGCCAGCAGCTCCCGGCCGACGCGAGGGGTGAACACTGAAGCTTTCTTT
.	.	TRBV9	TRBJ1-1	CASSVEGAAITEAFF	TGTGCCAGCAGCGTAGAAGGGGCTGCGATTACTGAAGCTTTCTTT
TRBD1	many	TRBV6-5	TRBJ2-3	CASSFLTGPDTQYF	TGTGCCAGCAGTTTCCTGACAGGGCCAGATACGCAGTATTTT
.	.	TRBV6-1	TRBJ2-1	CASSETSGSYNEQFF	TGTGCCAGCAGTGAAACTAGTGGGAGCTACAATGAGCAGTTCTTC
.	.	TRBV10-3	TRBJ1-1	CAIRESRGVDTEAFF	TGTGCCATCAGAGAGTCGAGGGGGGTGGACACTGAAGCTTTCTTT
.	.	TRBV4-2	TRBJ2-3	CASSREFVHNLFADTQYF	TGTGCCAGCAGCCGAGAGTTTGTCCACAACCTGTTCGCAGATACGCAGTATTTT
TRBD1	.	TRBV6-6	TRBJ1-1	CASRKTGRTEAFF	TGTGCCAGCAGGAAGACAGGGCGAACTGAAGCTTTCTTT
.	.	TRBV4-1	TRBJ1-4	CASSQEERRGDRQEKLFF	TGCGCCAGCAGTCAAGAAGAGAGGAGGGGGGATCGGCAAGAAAAACTGTTTTTT
TRBD1	many	TRBV5-1	TRBJ2-4	CASSLGGGQLAKNIQYF	TGCGCCAGCAGCTTGGGAGGGGGACAGTTAGCCAAAAACATTCAGTACTTC
.	.	TRBV5-1	TRBJ2-3	CASSPQLAPGAQYF	TGCGCCAGCAGCCCCCAACTAGCGCCAGGGGCGCAGTATTTT
.	.	TRBV6-5	TRBJ2-5	CASSCTRGNRETQYF	TGTGCCAGCAGTTGCACCAGAGGTAACCGAGAGACCCAGTACTTC
.	few	TRBV7-9	TRBJ2-5	CASSLGASSVGPQETQYF	TGTGCCAGCAGCTTAGGGGCCAGCTCTGTGGGCCCACAAGAGACCCAGTACTTC
.	.	TRBV14	TRBJ2-1	CASSQAISGLNKQLF	TGTGCCAGCAGCCAGGCAATTAGCGGACTCAATAAGCAGCTCTTC
.	.	TRBV28	TRBJ1-1	CASRASLGQGIEAFF	TGTGCCAGCAGGGCGTCGCTCGGCCAGGGCATTGAAGCTTTCTTT
.	.	TRBV28	TRBJ2-7	CANSFAGDRSYEQYF	TGTGCCAACAGTTTTGCAGGCGACCGATCCTACGAGCAGTACTTC
.	.	TRBV11-2	TRBJ2-5	CAGSLDHGETQYF	TGTGCTGGCAGCTTAGATCACGGGGAGACCCAGTACTTC
TRBD2	many	TRBV28	TRBJ2-3	CASTVAGVWNTQYF	TGTGCCAGCACAGTAGCGGGAGTCTGGAATACGCAGTATTTT
.	.	TRBV11-1	TRBJ2-7	CATSTVRGRSYEQYF	TGTGCCACCAGCACCGTCCGTGGCAGGTCCTACGAGCAGTACTTC
.	.	TRBV5-1	TRBJ1-1	CASSLRGTTEAFF	TGCGCCAGCAGCTTGCGGGGAACTACTGAAGCTTTCTTT
.	many	TRBV4-2	TRBJ2-6	CASSQDRGRLSFSGANVLTF	TGTGCCAGCAGCCAAGATCGTGGCAGACTGTCTTTCTCTGGGGCCAACGTCCTGACTTTC
.	.	TRBV13	TRBJ2-3	CASSSLRQDSTDMQYF	TGTGCCAGCAGCTCACTCCGACAAGATAGCACAGATATGCAGTATTTT
.	.	TRBV11-3	TRBJ2-7	CAGSLQDGSYEQCF	TGTGCCGGCAGCTTGCAGGACGGGAGCTACGAGCAGTGCTTC
TRBD1	many	TRBV12-5	TRBJ2-7	CASGFDRGYEQYF	TGTGCTAGTGGTTTTGACAGGGGTTACGAGCAGTACTTC
.	few	TRBV11-3	TRBJ2-7	CASSTRGALPSYEQYF	TGTGCCAGCAGCACCCGCGGGGCACTACCTTCCTACGAGCAGTACTTC
.	.	TRBV11-2	TRBJ2-3	CAGSLTPGAPPTDTQYF	TGTGCCGGCAGCTTAACACCCGGTGCACCGCCCACAGATACGCAGTATTTT
.	many	TRBV5-5	TRBJ2-3	CASSLATDSSTDTQYF	TGTGCCAGCAGCTTGGCGACGGACTCTAGCACAGATACGCAGTATTTT
TRBD2	.	TRBV7-3	TRBJ2-1	CTSSFRAGGAYNEQFF	TGTACCAGCAGCTTCCGAGCGGGAGGGGCCTACAATGAGCAGTTCTTC
.	many	TRBV12-3/TRBV12-4	TRBJ1-3	CASSQQENSGNTIYF	TGTGCCAGCAGTCAACAGGAAAACTCTGGAAACACCATATATTTT
TRBD1	.	TRBV4-1	TRBJ1-1	CASGQDRGQRTTEAFF	TGCGCCAGCGGCCAAGACAGGGGGCAAAGGACCACTGAAGCCTTCTTT
.	.	TRBV6-5	TRBJ1-6	CTSCLTETGNSPLHF	TGTACCAGCTGTCTTACCGAGACGGGGAATTCACCCCTCCACTTT
.	.	TRBV6-6	TRBJ2-3	CASSYGGRRTDTQCF	TGTGCTAGCAGTTACGGCGGGCGTCGCACAGATACGCAGTGTTTT
TRBD2	.	TRBV6-2/TRBV6-3	TRBJ2-1	CASTGTSGRSFYDEQLF	TGTGCCAGCACCGGGACTAGCGGGAGGTCCTTTTACGATGAGCAGTTATTC